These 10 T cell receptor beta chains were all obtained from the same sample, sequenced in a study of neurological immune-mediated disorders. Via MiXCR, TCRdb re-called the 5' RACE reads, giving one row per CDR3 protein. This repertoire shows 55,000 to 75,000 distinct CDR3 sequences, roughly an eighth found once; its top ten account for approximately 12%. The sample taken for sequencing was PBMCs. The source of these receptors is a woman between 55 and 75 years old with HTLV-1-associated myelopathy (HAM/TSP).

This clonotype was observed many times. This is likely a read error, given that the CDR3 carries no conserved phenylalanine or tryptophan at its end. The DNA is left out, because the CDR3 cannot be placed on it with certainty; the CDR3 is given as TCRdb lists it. This chain's CDR3 is CASSLQQGPG. The chain combines TRBV11-3 with TRBJ1-2. The CDR3 is 10 residues long, ends included. CDR1 is SGHNT and CDR2 is YENEEA in the germline V gene.

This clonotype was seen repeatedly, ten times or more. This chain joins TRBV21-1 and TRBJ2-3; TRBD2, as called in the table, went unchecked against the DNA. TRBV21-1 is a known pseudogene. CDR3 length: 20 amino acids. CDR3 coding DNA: TGTGCCAGCAGCAAAGGGCGACTAGCGGGAAAGTTATTTGTCACAGATACGCAGTATTTT. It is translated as CASSKGRLAGKLFVTDTQYF.

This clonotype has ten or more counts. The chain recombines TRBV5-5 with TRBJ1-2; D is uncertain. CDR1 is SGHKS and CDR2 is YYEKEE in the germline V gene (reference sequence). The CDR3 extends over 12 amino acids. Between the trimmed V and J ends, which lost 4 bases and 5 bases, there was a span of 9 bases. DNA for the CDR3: TGTGCCAGCAGCGTGTTTGAATATGGCTACACCTTC. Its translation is CASSVFEYGYTF.

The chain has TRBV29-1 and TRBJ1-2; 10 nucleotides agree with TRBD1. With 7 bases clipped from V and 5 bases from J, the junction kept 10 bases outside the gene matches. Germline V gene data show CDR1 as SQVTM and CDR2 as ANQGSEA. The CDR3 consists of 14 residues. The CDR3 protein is CSATDRGLGYGYTF. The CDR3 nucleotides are TGCAGCGCCACGGACAGGGGGTTAGGGTATGGCTACACCTTC.

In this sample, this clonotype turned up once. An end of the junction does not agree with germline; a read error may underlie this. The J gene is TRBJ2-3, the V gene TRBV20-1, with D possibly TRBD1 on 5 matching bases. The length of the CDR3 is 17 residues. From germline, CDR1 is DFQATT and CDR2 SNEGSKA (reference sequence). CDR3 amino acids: CSARGDSPSTTTDMQYF. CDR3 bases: TGCAGTGCTAGGGGCGACAGTCCCTCAACCACCACAGATATGCAGTATTTT.

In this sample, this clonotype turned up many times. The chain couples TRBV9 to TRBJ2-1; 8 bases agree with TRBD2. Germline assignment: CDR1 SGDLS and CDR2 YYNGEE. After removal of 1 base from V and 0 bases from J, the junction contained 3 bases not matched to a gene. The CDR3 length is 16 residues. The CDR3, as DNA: TGTGCCAGCAGCGTAAGCCTAGCGGGCTCCTACAATGAGCAGTTCTTC. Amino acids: CASSVSLAGSYNEQFF.

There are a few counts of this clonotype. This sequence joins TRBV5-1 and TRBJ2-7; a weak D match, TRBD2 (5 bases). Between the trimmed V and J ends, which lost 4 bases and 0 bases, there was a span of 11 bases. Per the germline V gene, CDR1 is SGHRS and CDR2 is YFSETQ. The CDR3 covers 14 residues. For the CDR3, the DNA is TGCGCCAGCAGCCTATTCGGGATCTCCTACGAGCAGTACTTC. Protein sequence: CASSLFGISYEQYF.

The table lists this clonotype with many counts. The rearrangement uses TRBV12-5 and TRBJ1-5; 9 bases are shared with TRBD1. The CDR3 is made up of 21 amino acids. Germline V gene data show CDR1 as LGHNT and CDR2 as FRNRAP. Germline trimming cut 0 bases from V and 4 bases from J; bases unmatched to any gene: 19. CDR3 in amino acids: CASGLVKAISRDRVWNQPQHF. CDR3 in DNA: TGTGCTAGTGGTTTGGTAAAGGCGATATCCCGGGACAGGGTGTGGAATCAGCCCCAGCATTTT.

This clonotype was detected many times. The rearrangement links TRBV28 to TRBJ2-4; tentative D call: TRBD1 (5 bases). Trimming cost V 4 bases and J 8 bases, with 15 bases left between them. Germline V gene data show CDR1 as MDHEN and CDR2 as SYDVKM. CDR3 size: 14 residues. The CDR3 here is CASSSQGVRYIQYF. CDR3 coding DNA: TGTGCCAGCAGTTCGCAGGGTGTTAGGTACATTCAGTACTTC.

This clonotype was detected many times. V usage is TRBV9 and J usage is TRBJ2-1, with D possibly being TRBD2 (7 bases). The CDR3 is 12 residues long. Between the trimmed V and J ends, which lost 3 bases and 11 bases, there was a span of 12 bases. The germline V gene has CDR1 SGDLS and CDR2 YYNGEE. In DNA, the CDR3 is TGTGCCAGCAGCGAGGGGGGGACTAAGCAGTTCTTC. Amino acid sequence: CASSEGGTKQFF.